This T cell receptor beta chain was recorded in a study of T-cell memory formation after mild COVID-19. Study-wide background: Most TCR clusters belonged to a single donor.

TCRdb re-called the 5' RACE reads with MiXCR, one entry per CDR3 protein. The sample lists tens of thousands of distinct CDR3 sequences, roughly 25% occurring once. This clonotype has just a few counts. Antigen unknown. Study results and caveats: Clones that contracted from day 15 to 85 had balanced CD4/CD8; later expanders were CD4+ biased.

This CDR3 has 13 amino acids. Per germline, CDR1 SEHNR and CDR2 FQNEAQ (reference sequence). Trimming shortened V by 5 bases and J by 10 bases, and 14 bases separated the two germline ends. The chain has TRBV7-9 and TRBJ2-2; D perhaps matches TRBD1 (6 bases). This clonotype was obtained from a man aged 18 to 30 who had mild COVID-19 (a few samples of this study predate the infection). Cell type and time point are not known. Material for sequencing was PBMCs or a T cell subset sorted from them (not recorded which). The CDR3 DNA sequence: TGTGCCAGCAGCCTCCATGGGGGCGAGGAGCTGTTTTTT. It yields the protein CASSLHGGEELFF.